Below, one TCR beta chain is given with its context. As yet, its antigen is unknown. This record comes from a study of persistence of HIV-infected CD4 T cells. Notes on the study in general: Antigen-responding cells were enriched for degenerate expanded CDR3beta sequences. CMV- and Gag-responding cells had lower TCRbeta richness than CD3/CD28-responding cells.

Cells were stimulated with overlapping HIV-1 Gag 15-mer peptides. Sorting of responding CD4+ T cells relied on upregulated CD40 ligand together with CD69. Donors had CD4+ T cell counts above 400 cells/uL and were CMV-seropositive. CDR1 is KGHSH, CDR2 LQKENI, per germline. After removal of 5 bases from V and 5 bases from J, the junction contained 6 bases not matched to a gene. CDR3 size: 14 residues. The immunoSEQ assay was version 4, run in survey mode. Method: immunoSEQ multiplex PCR; TCRdb's copy keeps in-frame clones and lacks some. The data hold 20,000 to 25,000 clones, with around 67% observed a single time.

The receptor was derived from an adult man with HIV who was CMV-seropositive. The rearrangement joins TRBV18 to TRBJ1-5; 7 bases are a match to TRBD1. The sequencing used CD4+ T cells sorted from PBMCs after roughly 18-hour stimulation, collected from a patient who received antiretroviral therapy. CDR3: CASSYRGQDQPQHF. The CDR3 DNA is TGTGCCAGCTCATACAGGGGACAAGATCAGCCCCAGCATTTT.